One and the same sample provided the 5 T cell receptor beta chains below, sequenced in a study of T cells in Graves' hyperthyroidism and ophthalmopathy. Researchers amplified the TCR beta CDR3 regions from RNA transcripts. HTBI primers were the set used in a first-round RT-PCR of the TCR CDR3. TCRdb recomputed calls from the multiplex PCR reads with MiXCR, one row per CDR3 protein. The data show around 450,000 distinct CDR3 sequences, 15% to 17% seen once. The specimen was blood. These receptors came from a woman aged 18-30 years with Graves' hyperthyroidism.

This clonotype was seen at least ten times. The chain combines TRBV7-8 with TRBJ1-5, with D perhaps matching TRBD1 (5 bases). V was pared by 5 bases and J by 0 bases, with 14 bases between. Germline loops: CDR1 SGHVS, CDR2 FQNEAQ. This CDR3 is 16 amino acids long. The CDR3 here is CASSQGAAYSNQPQHF. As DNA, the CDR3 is TGTGCCAGCAGCCAAGGGGCGGCCTATAGCAATCAGCCCCAGCATTTT.

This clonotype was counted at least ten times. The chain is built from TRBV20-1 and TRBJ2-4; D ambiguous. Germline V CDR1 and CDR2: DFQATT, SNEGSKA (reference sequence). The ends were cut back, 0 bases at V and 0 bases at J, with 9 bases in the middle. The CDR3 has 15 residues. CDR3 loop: CSARDRQLAKNIQYF. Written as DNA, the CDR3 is TGCAGTGCTAGAGATAGACAATTAGCCAAAAACATTCAGTACTTC.

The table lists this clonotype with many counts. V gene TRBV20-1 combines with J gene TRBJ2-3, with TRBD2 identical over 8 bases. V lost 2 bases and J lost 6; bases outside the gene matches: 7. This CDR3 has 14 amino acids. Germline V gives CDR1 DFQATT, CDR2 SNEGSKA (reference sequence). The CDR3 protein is CSARLQAGVDTQYF. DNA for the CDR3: TGCAGTGCTAGATTACAAGCGGGAGTGGATACGCAGTATTTT.

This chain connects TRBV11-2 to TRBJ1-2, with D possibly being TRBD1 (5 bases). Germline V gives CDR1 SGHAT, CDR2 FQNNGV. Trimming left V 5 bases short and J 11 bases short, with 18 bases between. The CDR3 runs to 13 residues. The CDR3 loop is CASSERDSLGYTF. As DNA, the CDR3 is TGTGCCAGCAGCGAACGGGACTCGCTTGGATACACCTTC.

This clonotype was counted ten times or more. Here the CDR3 DNA reads TGCAGCGTAACCGGGACTGGAGAGACCCAGTACTTC. Residues: CSVTGTGETQYF. V and J are TRBV29-1 and TRBJ2-5; perhaps TRBD2 as D (6 bases). Germline CDR1 and CDR2: SQVTM and ANQGSEA. The germline V and J ends were trimmed by 6 bases and 4 bases, with 12 bases remaining between them. This CDR3 contains 12 residues.